This T cell receptor beta chain was captured by sequencing in a study of CD8 T cells in ankylosing spondylitis. Findings and limits, study-wide: Under 10 highly homologous variants formed a TCR beta motif that appeared characteristic of ankylosing spondylitis blood. Clones tied to disease were said to be significantly enriched in matched ankylosing spondylitis synovial fluid.

Remarks on this clonotype: Antigen specificity is unknown.

Construction of TCR beta libraries was performed using quantitative 5'-RACE with molecular barcodes. TCRdb processed the 5' RACE reads anew with MiXCR; each CDR3 protein has one entry. The sample has about 400,000 distinct CDR3 sequences, about 20% seen once; the top ten hold about 16%. J was trimmed by 9 bases and V by 4 bases; bases with no gene match: 10. The CDR3 covers 15 residues. Germline CDR1 is MNHEY and CDR2 is SMNVEV (reference sequence). The chain links TRBV27 to TRBJ2-3; 10 bases match TRBD1. The receptor's source is a male donor with ankylosing spondylitis. Sequencing input: blood, either unsorted or a sorted T cell fraction (not recorded which). The CDR3 reads CASSSQGQGKFTQYF. The DNA of the CDR3 is TGTGCCAGCAGTTCGCAGGGACAGGGGAAGTTCACGCAGTATTTT.